This entry lists 26 T cell receptor beta chains sequenced from one sample in a study of molecular identifiers for immune sequencing clone quantification. TCRdb ran MiXCR on the PCR reads and lists one entry per CDR3 protein. The table has roughly 630,000 distinct CDR3 sequences, about 25% seen once. Source material: naive CD8+ T cells from blood, with Jurkat cell RNA spiked in. The subset here: FACS-sorted CD8+CD4-CCR7+CD45RA+ naive T cells. These receptors came from a human donor in good health. Some libraries in this study had Jurkat cell RNA spiked in.

This clonotype was observed a handful of times. The chain links TRBV7-9 to TRBJ1-1; D gene ambiguous. Trimming cost V 2 bases and J 2 bases, with 9 bases left between them. The CDR3 has 14 amino acids. Germline-derived CDR1 and CDR2 are SEHNR and FQNEAQ (reference sequence). CDR3 residues: CASSLIPGNTEAFF. DNA for the CDR3: TGTGCCAGCAGCTTAATCCCGGGTAACACTGAAGCTTTCTTT.

J is TRBJ2-5 and V is TRBV19, with unresolved D. This CDR3 has 14 amino acids. V was cut by 1 base and J by 5 bases, with 11 bases left in between. Looked up from germline, CDR1 is LNHDA and CDR2 is SQIVND (reference sequence). CDR3 region: CASSIGTNGETQYF. In nucleotides, the CDR3 is TGTGCCAGTAGTATAGGCACAAACGGGGAGACCCAGTACTTC.

The chain couples TRBV28 to TRBJ2-7; 9 bases fit TRBD2. Germline CDR1 reads MDHEN; CDR2 reads SYDVKM. V trimming: 2 bases; J trimming: 6 bases; junction bases outside the gene matches: 5. The CDR3 runs to 14 residues. CDR3 coding DNA: TGTGCCAGCAGTTTACTAGCGGGAAATTTCGAGCAGTACTTC. Its protein product is CASSLLAGNFEQYF.

The V call is TRBV6-2 or TRBV6-3, the J call TRBJ2-3; D unclear. V lost 2 bases to trimming and J lost 2 bases, with 14 bases between them. This CDR3 contains 16 residues. CDR1 and CDR2 from the germline V gene are MNHEY and SVGEGT. The CDR3 sequence: CASSYVDGGDTDTQYF. The CDR3, as DNA: TGTGCCAGCAGTTACGTCGATGGCGGTGACACAGATACGCAGTATTTT.

The chain links TRBV7-9 to TRBJ2-3; TRBD2 aligns across 15 bases. The CDR3 is made up of 18 amino acids. The germline gives CDR1 SEHNR, CDR2 FQNEAQ (reference sequence). Germline trimming cut 6 bases from V and 0 bases from J; bases unmatched to any gene: 7. For the CDR3, the DNA is TGTGCCAGCAGGGAGAGGACTAGCGGGGGGGCTAGCACAGATACGCAGTATTTT. As protein: CASRERTSGGASTDTQYF.

In this sample, this clonotype turned up many times. Here the CDR3 reads CASSTTLRLAADTQYF. The DNA of the CDR3 is TGTGCCAGCAGCACAACCCTCCGACTAGCAGCAGATACGCAGTATTTT. V gene TRBV28 combines with J gene TRBJ2-3, with 7 bases that match TRBD2. J gave up 4 bases and V 6 bases, and 13 bases lay outside the gene matches. Germline V lookup: CDR1 MDHEN, CDR2 SYDVKM. The CDR3 is 16 residues long.

The sample holds many counts of this clonotype. This sequence joins TRBV27 and TRBJ2-7; D might be TRBD1 (6 bases). There are 12 residues in the CDR3. Germline assignment: CDR1 MNHEY and CDR2 SMNVEV (reference sequence). The V end lost 6 bases, the J end lost 3 bases, and 9 bases lay between the germline ends. CDR3 residues: CASRDSHYEQYF. The CDR3 DNA sequence: TGTGCCAGCAGGGACAGCCACTACGAGCAGTACTTC.

Remarks on this clonotype: A much larger clone differs from this one at a single base, so this may be a read error. V and J are TRBV20-1 and TRBJ2-6; perhaps D is TRBD1 or TRBD2 (5 bases each). CDR3 length: 17 amino acids. Per the germline V gene, CDR1 is DFQATT and CDR2 is SNEGSKA (reference sequence). In DNA form, the CDR3 reads TGCAGTGCTAGCCCACTAGTTCCCCTTTCTGGGGCCAACATCCTGACTTTC. Translated, it gives CSASPLVPLSGANILTF.

In its sample, this clonotype was seen a few times. The chain is built from TRBV6-2 or TRBV6-3 and TRBJ2-5; 9 bases agree with TRBD1. The CDR3 extends over 15 amino acids. The V segment lost 1 base and the J segment 4 bases; nucleotides outside the gene matches: 4. Germline loops: CDR1 MNHEY, CDR2 SVGEGT. The CDR3 loop is CASSYLQGASETQYF. The CDR3 DNA sequence: TGTGCCAGCAGTTACTTACAGGGGGCGTCAGAGACCCAGTACTTC.

This clonotype has a handful of counts. The genes are TRBV27 and TRBJ2-7, with D perhaps being TRBD1 or TRBD2 (5 bases each). The germline CDR1 and CDR2 sequences are MNHEY and SMNVEV (reference sequence). Trimming removed 4 bases from V and 2 bases from J, with 18 bases in between. The CDR3 has 16 residues. In nucleotides, the CDR3 is TGTGCCAGCAGTTCCGGGACGGACCATAACGCCTACGAGCAGTACTTC. It yields the protein CASSSGTDHNAYEQYF.

In its sample, this clonotype was seen a few times. The chain combines TRBV4-1 with TRBJ1-1; D unresolved. Per germline, CDR1 MGHRA and CDR2 YSYEKL. Trimming stripped 1 base from V and 3 bases from J, with 15 bases between. The CDR3 totals 16 residues. In DNA form, the CDR3 reads TGCGCCAGCAGCCAAGCCAGCTATAAGGAGGACACTGAAGCTTTCTTT. Translation gives CASSQASYKEDTEAFF.

This clonotype was seen ten or more times. The gene calls are TRBV5-1 and TRBJ2-7; the match to TRBD2 covers 9 bases. Germline V gives CDR1 SGHRS, CDR2 YFSETQ. The CDR3 totals 17 residues. J was trimmed by 7 bases and V by 0 bases; bases with no gene match: 14. CDR3 region: CASSLAPVAGDQVEQYF. The CDR3 DNA reads TGCGCCAGCAGCTTGGCCCCAGTAGCGGGGGATCAGGTTGAGCAGTACTTC. Variable domain in full (rest from reference TRBV5-1 and TRBJ2-7): KAGVTQTPRYLIKTRGQQVTLSCSPISGHRSVSWYQQTPGQGLQFLFEYFSETQRNKGNFPGRFSGRQFSNSRSEMNVSTLELGDSALYLCASSLAPVAGDQVEQYFGPGTRLTVT.

This clonotype has at least ten counts. The V and J genes are TRBV4-1 and TRBJ1-4, with 10 nucleotides matching TRBD1. Germline CDR1 is MGHRA and CDR2 is YSYEKL. J gave up 1 base and V 0 bases, and 2 bases lay outside the gene matches. The CDR3 has 17 residues. The CDR3 sequence is CASSQEWTGGTNEKLFF. CDR3 nucleotides: TGCGCCAGCAGCCAAGAATGGACAGGGGGAACTAATGAAAAACTGTTTTTT.

Many counts were recorded for this clonotype. This chain links TRBV4-3 with TRBJ2-3; D is perhaps TRBD1 (5 bases). The CDR3 spans 16 residues. Between the trimmed V and J ends, which lost 0 bases and 5 bases, there was a span of 15 bases. CDR1 is LGHNA and CDR2 is YSLEER in the germline V gene. In DNA form, the CDR3 reads TGCGCCAGCAGCCAAGAGTTCCAGGGTAGGGAAGATACGCAGTATTTT. Its translation: CASSQEFQGREDTQYF.

A word on this clonotype: As the CDR3 is not closed by the conserved phenylalanine or tryptophan, this likely results from a read error. This rearrangement joins TRBV7-7 to TRBJ2-3, with a possible D match to TRBD1 (6 bases). Germline CDR1 reads SSHAT; CDR2 reads FNYEAQ (reference sequence). The CDR3 length is 14 residues. The CDR3 DNA reads as TGTGCTAGTAGTTCAGGGGTTAGCACAGATACGCAGTATCTT. Its protein is CASSSGVSTDTQYL.

The chain is built from TRBV27 and TRBJ1-2; 9 bases align to TRBD1. Trimming at V came to 6 bases and at J to 7 bases, leaving 6 bases not matched to a gene. The CDR3 runs 13 residues. CDR1 MNHEY and CDR2 SMNVEV come from the germline V gene (reference sequence). CDR3 residues: CASREQGAVGYTF. The CDR3 nucleotides are TGTGCCAGCAGAGAACAGGGGGCGGTTGGCTACACCTTC.

This clonotype showed up many times. The rearrangement links TRBV4-2 to TRBJ2-5, with D perhaps TRBD2 (6 bases). The V and J ends lost 2 bases and 5 bases respectively, with 12 bases between them. Germline CDR1 and CDR2: LGHNA and YNFKEQ. The CDR3 has 14 residues. CDR3: CASSQFLGGETQYF. Written as DNA, the CDR3 is TGTGCCAGCAGCCAATTCTTAGGAGGGGAGACCCAGTACTTC.

At least ten counts were recorded for this clonotype. V gene TRBV4-1 combines with J gene TRBJ1-1; D gene uncertain. The CDR3 is made up of 15 amino acids. Trimming cost V 0 bases and J 7 bases, with 15 bases left between them. Germline V gene lookup returns CDR1 MGHRA and CDR2 YSYEKL. The CDR3 coding sequence is TGCGCCAGCAGCCAAGATTTCGGGGTGTTGGGTGAAGCTTTCTTT. Protein product: CASSQDFGVLGEAFF.

This clonotype occurred many times. V is TRBV19 and J is TRBJ1-2; D gene ambiguous. Germline CDR1 LNHDA, CDR2 SQIVND (reference sequence). Trimming took off 4 bases at V and 10 bases at J, with 13 bases between the two ends. The CDR3 is 12 residues long. CDR3 nucleotides: TGTGCCAGTAGTAACCCACGAGATATCTACACCTTC. Protein product: CASSNPRDIYTF.

For this clonotype: A much larger clone is a single base away; this may be a read error. The J gene is TRBJ2-1, the V gene TRBV7-9, with 8 bases lining up with TRBD2. The CDR3 has 19 residues. CDR1 SEHNR and CDR2 FQNEAQ come from the germline V gene (reference sequence). CDR3 protein: CASSLASSRGASSYDEQFF. DNA for the CDR3: TGTGCCAGCAGCTTAGCTTCTTCGCGGGGGGCCTCGTCCTACGATGAGCAGTTCTTC. Full variable domain (missing parts from reference TRBV7-9 and TRBJ2-1): DTGVSQNPRHKITKRGQNVTFRCDPISEHNRLYWYRQTLGQGPEFLTYFQNEAQLEKSRLLSDRFSAERPKGSFSTLEIQRTEQGDSAMYLCASSLASSRGASSYDEQFFGPGTRLTVL.

This clonotype was detected many times. The chain employs TRBV4-1 and TRBJ2-7, with 7 bases lining up with TRBD1. This CDR3 is built from 15 residues. Germline V gives CDR1 MGHRA, CDR2 YSYEKL. The J segment lost 2 bases and the V segment lost 0 bases, leaving 4 bases of the junction unmatched. The CDR3 is CASSQDGTETYEQYF. Written as DNA, the CDR3 is TGCGCCAGCAGCCAAGATGGGACAGAAACCTACGAGCAGTACTTC.

In this sample, this clonotype turned up many times. The CDR3 nucleotides are TGTGCCAGCAGCTTAGGTACATCGAACACTGAAGCTTTCTTT. Amino acid sequence: CASSLGTSNTEAFF. The J gene is TRBJ1-1, the V gene TRBV11-1; no clear D gene. V was clipped by 1 base and J by 1 base, with 7 bases between them. The CDR3 runs 14 residues. Germline CDR1 is SGHAT and CDR2 is FQDESV (reference sequence).

As regards this clonotype: The CDR3 ends on some other residue instead of the conserved phenylalanine or tryptophan, so this is likely a read error. The DNA is left out, because the CDR3 cannot be placed on it with certainty; the CDR3 is given as TCRdb lists it. This rearrangement joins TRBV7-9 to TRBJ1-1; TRBD1, the table's D call, was not compared with the DNA. Germline lookup yields CDR1 SEHNR and CDR2 FQNEAQ (reference sequence). Ends included, the CDR3 has 14 residues. Here the CDR3 reads CASSAPGHTNTDQL.

The V and J genes are TRBV27 and TRBJ2-1; D tentatively reads TRBD1 or TRBD2 (5 bases each). Per the germline V gene, CDR1 is MNHEY and CDR2 is SMNVEV (reference sequence). V was trimmed by 4 bases and J by 7 bases, leaving 14 bases between them. The CDR3 consists of 14 residues. The CDR3 coding sequence is TGTGCCAGCAGTTCGGGACCAGCGGCTAATGAGCAGTTCTTC. Translating it yields CASSSGPAANEQFF.

This clonotype has more than one count but fewer than ten. This chain joins TRBV12-3 or TRBV12-4 and TRBJ2-7; no clear D. This CDR3 has 13 residues. Deletions cut 5 bases from V and 4 bases from J, with 12 bases between. The CDR3 here is CASSLSVTYEQYF. DNA for the CDR3: TGTGCCAGCAGTCTTAGTGTGACTTACGAGCAGTACTTC.

The chain recombines TRBV6-2 or TRBV6-3 with TRBJ2-7; tentative D call: TRBD2 (5 bases). The V end lost 0 bases, the J end lost 0 bases, and 9 bases lay between the germline ends. Germline V gives CDR1 MNHEY, CDR2 SVGEGT. The CDR3 has 15 residues. The CDR3 sequence is CASSYSSGDSYEQYF. In DNA form, the CDR3 reads TGTGCCAGCAGTTACTCGTCCGGGGACTCCTACGAGCAGTACTTC.